This T cell receptor delta chain was sequenced for a study of γδ T cells in repeated Plasmodium falciparum infection (dated by TCRdb to about 2021). Broadly, across the study: In the natural-infection arm, Malian children exposed to intense seasonal malaria transmission were enrolled and compared against age and gender matched Australian children. Four controlled human malaria infections were administered to about five malaria-naive U.S. adults over 644 days by bites from P. falciparum NF54-infected Anopheles stephensi mosquitoes. Using both natural infection in Mali and controlled human malaria infection, the study looked at the way repeated Plasmodium falciparum infection shapes the human gammadelta T cell repertoire. Samples from controlled-infection subjects were taken at baseline, just before selected infections, and 21 days after each infection. Malian gammadelta TCR repertoires were analysed cross-sectionally during no-transmission periods and were analysed longitudinally across acute febrile malaria episodes. General findings and caveats noted by the study authors: The controlled-infection cohort was small, limiting analysis of inter-individual variability in gammadelta T cell responses. The Malian cohort came from a small rural village of predominantly one ethnic group, limiting generalizability.

About this clone itself: What antigen it recognizes has not been identified. This DNA's translation and the protein TCRdb lists, from a much larger clone, do not match at residue 4, likely due to a read error; the protein shown is translated from the DNA.

The library was built by means of multiplex PCR. The run used an Illumina MiSeq. Each sorted gammadelta T cell sample was sequenced for both the TCR gamma (TRG) and TCR delta (TRD) chains. Per the source publication's procedure: Clonotype tree plots, accumulated frequency of the top 20 clonotypes, diversity index (DI) and D75 metrics were included in the repertoire analyses. For TCRdb, the public reads were processed anew by CATT, and duplicate DNA sequences were folded into one row. TCRdb assigned the V and J calls; the authors' analysis was not used. This sample gives roughly 90,000 delta-chain clones in total; 1.4% of them show up just once. 7% to 9.5% of the sample comes from the top ten. This receptor was obtained from a pool of human donors (malaria-infected and uninfected, not separated). The sample consisted of gamma-delta T cells from blood.

The nucleotide sequence is given as TGTGCCTGTGGCACTCTGGACTGGAATGAGCTATACACCGATAAACTCATCTTT. This sequence encodes CACGTLDWNELYTDKLIF. This chain is built from TRDV2 and TRDJ1, with a weak D call of TRDD3 (5 bases match). The junction shows trimming of 5 bases on V and 0 bases on J, plus 24 bases between the germline ends. The germline V gene provides CDR1 GEAIGNYY and CDR2 EKD. The cysteine opens and the phenylalanine closes a CDR3 of 18 amino acids. Just CDR3 DNA is preserved here, 54 bases in frame from base 1.